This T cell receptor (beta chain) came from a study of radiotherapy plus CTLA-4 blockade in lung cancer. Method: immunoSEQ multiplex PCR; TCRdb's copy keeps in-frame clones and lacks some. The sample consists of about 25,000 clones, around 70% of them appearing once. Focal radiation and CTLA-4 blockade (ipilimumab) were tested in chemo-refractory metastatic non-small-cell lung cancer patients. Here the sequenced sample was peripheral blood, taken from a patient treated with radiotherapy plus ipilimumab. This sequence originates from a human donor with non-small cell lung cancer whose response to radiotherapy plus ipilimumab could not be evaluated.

The CDR3 DNA is TGCGCCAGCAGCCAAGAGATTAAAAACTCTCATAACTCTGGAAACACCATATATTTT. Encoded protein: CASSQEIKNSHNSGNTIYF. This chain joins TRBV4-3 and TRBJ1-3; no clear D gene. Germline V CDR1 and CDR2: LGHNA, YSLEER. There are 19 residues in the CDR3. Trimming left V 0 bases short and J 0 bases short, with 18 bases between.